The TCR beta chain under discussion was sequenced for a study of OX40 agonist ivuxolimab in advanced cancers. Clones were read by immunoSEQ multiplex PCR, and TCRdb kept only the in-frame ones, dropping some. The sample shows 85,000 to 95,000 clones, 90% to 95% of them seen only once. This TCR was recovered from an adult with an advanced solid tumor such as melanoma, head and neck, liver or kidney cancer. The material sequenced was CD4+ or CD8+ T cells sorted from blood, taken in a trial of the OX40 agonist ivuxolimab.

CDR3 bases: TGTGCCAGCAGCAGGGGACAGGGAACTGAAGCTTTCTTT. It codes for CASSRGQGTEAFF. The chain uses TRBV5-4 and TRBJ1-1, with 9 bases aligning to TRBD1. J lost 5 bases, V lost 4 bases, and 3 bases had no gene match. The CDR3 extends over 13 amino acids. Germline CDR1 reads SGHNT; CDR2 reads YYREEE (reference sequence).